Below, 23 T cell receptor beta chains from the same sample are listed, as sequenced in a study of control samples from healthy donors and cancer patients. Assay: immunoSEQ multiplex PCR; the TCRdb copy retains only in-frame clones and omits some. The sample yields about 94,000 clones, about nine tenths seen once. Sequenced sample: blood. The origin of the receptors is a woman aged 18-35 years in good health.

This chain links TRBV2 with TRBJ2-7; TRBD1 matches 8 bases. V trimming: 5 bases; J trimming: 2 bases; junction bases outside the gene matches: 8. The CDR3 contains 15 residues. Germline-derived CDR1 and CDR2 are SNHLY and FYNNEI. The CDR3 bases are TGTGCCAGCAGTCTCATACAGGGGGAAACCTACGAGCAGTACTTC. Translation gives CASSLIQGETYEQYF.

The gene calls are TRBV7-9 and TRBJ2-3; TRBD2 matches 7 bases. V was pared by 5 bases and J by 7 bases, with 12 bases of the junction left unmatched. Germline loops: CDR1 SEHNR, CDR2 FQNEAQ (reference sequence). The CDR3 is 15 amino acids. In DNA, the CDR3 is TGTGCCAGCAGCCAGAGCGGGAACGTTCAAAATACGCAGTATTTT. This codes for CASSQSGNVQNTQYF.

The V call is TRBV7-2, the J call TRBJ1-1; D is unclear. The CDR3 consists of 14 residues. V shed 5 bases and J shed 1 base, with 11 bases lying between them. Germline values: CDR1 SGHTA, CDR2 FQGNSA. The CDR3 loop reads CASSLYAGNTEAFF. In DNA, the CDR3 is TGTGCCAGCAGCCTTTATGCGGGGAACACTGAAGCTTTCTTT.

This rearrangement joins TRBV9 to TRBJ1-1; no firm D call. The CDR3 has 16 residues. Trimming cost V 0 bases and J 0 bases, with 12 bases left between them. Germline CDR1 reads SGDLS; CDR2 reads YYNGEE. The DNA of the CDR3 is TGTGCCAGCAGCGTAGCTCAGGACTTAATGAACACTGAAGCTTTCTTT. Its translation is CASSVAQDLMNTEAFF.

The chain employs TRBV7-8 and TRBJ2-2; D assignment may be TRBD1 or TRBD2 (7 bases each). CDR1 is SGHVS and CDR2 is FQNEAQ in the germline V gene. Trimming shortened V by 5 bases and J by 1 base, and 17 bases separated the two germline ends. The CDR3 sequence is 17 residues long. CDR3 loop: CASSGRGGTVNTGELFF. The CDR3 coding sequence is TGTGCCAGCAGCGGAAGGGGGGGGACAGTGAACACCGGGGAGCTGTTTTTT.

The rearrangement links TRBV6-5 to TRBJ1-1; D is perhaps TRBD1 (5 bases). CDR3 length equals 15 residues. The V end lost 0 bases, the J end lost 5 bases, and 13 bases lay between the germline ends. Germline lookup yields CDR1 MNHEY and CDR2 SVGAGI. CDR3 in DNA: TGTGCCAGCAGTTACTCGATTGGGGCCGGGACTGAAGCTTTCTTT. It is translated as CASSYSIGAGTEAFF.

The gene calls are TRBV11-2 and TRBJ2-5; 9 bases are shared with TRBD2. J gave up 4 bases and V 1 base, and 4 bases lay outside the gene matches. The germline V gene encodes CDR1 SGHAT and CDR2 FQNNGV. The length of the CDR3 is 15 residues. The CDR3 coding sequence is TGTGCCAGCAGCTTAGGAGGAGCGGGGGGAGAGACCCAGTACTTC. Translated: CASSLGGAGGETQYF.

The V and J genes are TRBV9 and TRBJ1-1; D not resolved. The CDR3 has 16 residues. V was cut by 4 bases and J by 0 bases, with 16 bases left in between. CDR1 and CDR2 (germline): SGDLS, YYNGEE. The CDR3 sequence is CASSFIPDLVNTEAFF. CDR3 in DNA: TGTGCCAGCAGCTTTATCCCGGATCTTGTGAACACTGAAGCTTTCTTT.

The rearrangement links TRBV11-2 to TRBJ2-2; D is uncertain. The CDR3 covers 16 residues. Trimming removed 7 bases from V and 0 bases from J, with 15 bases in between. Per the germline V gene, CDR1 is SGHAT and CDR2 is FQNNGV. DNA of the CDR3: TGTGCCAGCACTATGAGAGGCGGATCGAACACCGGGGAGCTGTTTTTT. It translates to CASTMRGGSNTGELFF. The variable domain in full, completed from reference TRBV11-2 and TRBJ2-2, reads EAGVAQSPRYKIIEKRQSVAFWCNPISGHATLYWYQQILGQGPKLLIQFQNNGVVDDSQLPKDRFSAERLKGVDSTLKIQPAKLEDSAVYLCASTMRGGSNTGELFFGEGSRLTVL.

V usage is TRBV29-1 and J usage is TRBJ1-2; no firm D call. Germline CDR1 SQVTM, CDR2 ANQGSEA. The CDR3 spans 11 residues. V gave up 6 bases and J gave up 9 bases, with 14 bases separating them. The CDR3 is CSVGLMDSYTF. CDR3 sequence (DNA): TGCAGCGTGGGCCTTATGGATAGCTACACCTTC.

The rearrangement uses TRBV6-1 and TRBJ1-4; 9 bases map to TRBD1. Germline V gene lookup returns CDR1 MNHNS and CDR2 SASEGT. The V and J ends lost 0 bases and 3 bases, in that order; junction bases with no gene match: 2. This CDR3 spans 16 amino acids. The DNA for the CDR3 is TGTGCCAGCAGTGAAGCCTGGACAGGGGCTAATGAAAAACTGTTTTTT. The encoded protein is CASSEAWTGANEKLFF.

The chain is built from TRBV29-1 and TRBJ1-2, with 7 bases fitting TRBD1. The J segment lost 6 bases and the V segment lost 7 bases, leaving 11 bases of the junction unmatched. CDR1 and CDR2 from the germline V gene are SQVTM and ANQGSEA. This CDR3 is 13 amino acids long. The CDR3 DNA follows: TGCAGCGCACAGACAGGGAACTTAGATGGCTACACCTTC. Translating it yields CSAQTGNLDGYTF.

This clone was counted a single time. The chain's CDR3 is CSVDGFYRGPGTDTQYF. The DNA of the CDR3 is TGCAGCGTTGATGGGTTTTACAGGGGGCCGGGCACAGATACGCAGTATTTT. The chain couples TRBV29-1 to TRBJ2-3; 9 bases are a match to TRBD1. CDR1 is SQVTM and CDR2 is ANQGSEA in the germline V gene. The CDR3 loop spans 17 amino acids. Losses at the gene ends were 3 bases for V and 1 base for J; bases not matched to a gene: 11.

J is TRBJ1-1 and V is TRBV2; D is undetermined. V was clipped by 2 bases and J by 2 bases, with 15 bases between them. Germline CDR1 is SNHLY and CDR2 is FYNNEI. The CDR3 spans 16 residues. In DNA, the CDR3 is TGTGCCAGCAGTGAACGAGGCCCAGGAGCCAACACTGAAGCTTTCTTT. This translates into CASSERGPGANTEAFF.

This CDR3 reads CASSLVSGQGKSSGANVLTF. The CDR3 DNA is TGCGCCAGCAGCTTGGTGTCGGGACAGGGAAAAAGCTCTGGGGCCAACGTCCTGACTTTC. The rearrangement uses TRBV5-1 and TRBJ2-6; 9 nucleotides line up with TRBD1. The germline V gene has CDR1 SGHRS and CDR2 YFSETQ. The CDR3 consists of 20 residues. V trimming: 0 bases; J trimming: 0 bases; junction bases outside the gene matches: 10. Looking up the rest from reference TRBV5-1 and TRBJ2-6 gives the full variable domain: KAGVTQTPRYLIKTRGQQVTLSCSPISGHRSVSWYQQTPGQGLQFLFEYFSETQRNKGNFPGRFSGRQFSNSRSEMNVSTLELGDSALYLCASSLVSGQGKSSGANVLTFGAGSRLTVL.

This chain connects TRBV16 to TRBJ1-2; D remains ambiguous. The CDR3 runs to 14 residues. Between the trimmed V and J ends, which lost 0 bases and 5 bases, there was a span of 10 bases. Germline V gene data show CDR1 as KGHSY and CDR2 as FQNENV. The CDR3 nucleotides read TGTGCCAGCAGCCAATCCGCCCAGGAGTATGGCTACACCTTC. This codes for CASSQSAQEYGYTF. The whole variable domain, remainder taken from reference TRBV16 and TRBJ1-2, is GEEVAQTPKHLVRGEGQKAKLYCAPIKGHSYVFWYQQVLKNEFKFLISFQNENVFDETGMPKERFSAKCLPNSPCSLEIQATKLEDSAVYFCASSQSAQEYGYTFGSGTRLTVV.

V and J are TRBV5-6 and TRBJ1-1, with D possibly TRBD1 on 5 matching bases. V lost 4 bases, J lost 0 bases, and 10 bases lay in between. CDR3 size: 14 residues. CDR1 and CDR2 from the germline V gene are SGHDT and YYEEEE. CDR3 sequence: CASSQGGMNTEAFF. CDR3 coding DNA: TGTGCCAGCAGCCAGGGTGGCATGAACACTGAAGCTTTCTTT.

The rearrangement uses TRBV2 and TRBJ1-1; 9 bases align to TRBD1. CDR1 and CDR2 (germline): SNHLY, FYNNEI. The junction had 8 bases not matched to a gene; V was cut back by 5 bases and J by 10 bases. CDR3 length: 13 amino acids. CDR3 amino acids: CASSRPGQGVAFF. Here the CDR3 DNA reads TGTGCCAGCAGTCGGCCGGGACAGGGAGTAGCTTTCTTT. Full variable domain (missing parts from reference TRBV2 and TRBJ1-1): EPEVTQTPSHQVTQMGQEVILRCVPISNHLYFYWYRQILGQKVEFLVSFYNNEISEKSEIFDDQFSVERPDGSNFTLKIRSTKLEDSAMYFCASSRPGQGVAFFGQGTRLTVV.

This clone appeared a single time. The rearrangement links TRBV27 to TRBJ2-7; maybe TRBD1 (5 bases). The CDR3 has 14 amino acids. The germline CDR1 and CDR2 sequences are MNHEY and SMNVEV (reference sequence). Trimming took 6 bases from V and 4 from J, leaving 16 bases between them. CDR3 sequence reads: CASRGSVTGYEQYF. DNA of the CDR3: TGTGCCAGCAGAGGGTCGGTAACAGGTTACGAGCAGTACTTC.

V and J are TRBV5-1 and TRBJ1-1, with 9 bases aligning to TRBD1. The CDR3 consists of 13 residues. The V gene end was trimmed by 2 bases and the J gene end by 5 bases; junction bases not matched to a gene: 1. Germline-derived CDR1 and CDR2 are SGHRS and YFSETQ. The CDR3 reads CASSFDRGTEAFF. CDR3 DNA: TGCGCCAGCAGCTTCGACAGGGGGACTGAAGCTTTCTTT.

The genes are TRBV10-1 and TRBJ2-7; 10 bases match TRBD1. The CDR3 covers 14 residues. Germline V gives CDR1 WNHNN, CDR2 SYGVQD (reference sequence). V shed 2 bases and J 3 bases; nucleotides not matched to a gene: 1. CDR3 DNA: TGCGCCAGCAGTGAGGGGACAGGGGTCTACGAGCAGTACTTC. The encoded protein is CASSEGTGVYEQYF.

V usage is TRBV3-1 (or the pseudogene TRBV3-2) and J usage is TRBJ2-5, with D possibly matching TRBD2 (7 bases). Germline CDR1 LGHDT, CDR2 YNNKEL (reference sequence). The CDR3 extends over 15 amino acids. Deletions cut 4 bases from V and 5 bases from J, with 17 bases between. CDR3 DNA: TGTGCCAGCAGCCCAGGTGGGGGGGGCGTCGAGACCCAGTACTTC. Translating it yields CASSPGGGGVETQYF.

The chain couples TRBV15 to TRBJ2-7; possible D gene TRBD2, 6 bases. CDR3 size: 15 residues. Per the germline V gene, CDR1 is LNHNV and CDR2 is YYDKDF (reference sequence). Trimming took off 1 base at V and 0 bases at J, with 10 bases between the two ends. The CDR3 nucleotides read TGTGCCACCAGCAGAGTAGCCGGGGGCTCCTACGAGCAGTACTTC. Its translation: CATSRVAGGSYEQYF.